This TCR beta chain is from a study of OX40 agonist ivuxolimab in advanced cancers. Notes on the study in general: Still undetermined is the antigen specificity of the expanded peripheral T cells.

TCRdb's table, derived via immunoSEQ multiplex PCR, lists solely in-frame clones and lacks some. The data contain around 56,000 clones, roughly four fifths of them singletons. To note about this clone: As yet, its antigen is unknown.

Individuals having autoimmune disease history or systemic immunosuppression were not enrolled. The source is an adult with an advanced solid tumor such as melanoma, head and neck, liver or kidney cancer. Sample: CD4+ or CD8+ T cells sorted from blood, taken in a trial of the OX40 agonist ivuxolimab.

The CDR3 spells CASSQEGLAVSYNEQFF. Here the CDR3 DNA reads TGTGCCAGCAGCCAAGAAGGACTAGCGGTTTCCTACAATGAGCAGTTCTTC. This sequence joins TRBV14 and TRBJ2-1; 10 bases match TRBD2. With 0 bases clipped from V and 1 base from J, the junction kept 3 bases outside the gene matches. The CDR3 contains 17 residues. CDR1 is SGHDN, CDR2 FVKESK, per germline.